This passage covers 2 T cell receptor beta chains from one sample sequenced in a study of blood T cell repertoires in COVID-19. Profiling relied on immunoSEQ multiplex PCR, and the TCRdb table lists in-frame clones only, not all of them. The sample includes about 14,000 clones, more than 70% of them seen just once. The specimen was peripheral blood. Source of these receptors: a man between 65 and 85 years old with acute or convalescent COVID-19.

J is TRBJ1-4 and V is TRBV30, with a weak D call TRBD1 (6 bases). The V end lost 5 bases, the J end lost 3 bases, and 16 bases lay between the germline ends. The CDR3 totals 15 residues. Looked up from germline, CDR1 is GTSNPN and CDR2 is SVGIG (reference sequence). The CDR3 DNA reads TGTGCCTGGGGGCGGGGGGCTCCGGCTAATGAAAAACTGTTTTTT. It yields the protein CAWGRGAPANEKLFF.

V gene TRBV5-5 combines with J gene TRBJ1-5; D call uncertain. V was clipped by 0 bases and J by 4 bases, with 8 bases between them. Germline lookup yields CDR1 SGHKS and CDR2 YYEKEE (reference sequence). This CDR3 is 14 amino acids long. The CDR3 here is CASSLVAENQPQHF. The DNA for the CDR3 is TGTGCCAGCAGCTTGGTGGCCGAAAATCAGCCCCAGCATTTT.